The clone carrying this T cell receptor beta chain was seen a few times. As yet, its antigen is unknown. PCR amplification relied on 60 Vbeta primers (plus 13 Jbeta primers). The repertoire was sequenced with immunoSEQ multiplex PCR; TCRdb's copy has only in-frame clones and lacks some. The table includes some 120,000 clones, around 83% detected once. V was clipped by 5 bases and J by 6 bases; unmatched bases: 8. There are 14 residues in the CDR3. The germline V gene has CDR1 MNHNY and CDR2 SVGAGI (reference sequence). The data derive from a study of cytomegalovirus exposure and HLA in healthy donors. Study-level findings and limits: Researchers reported in a later analysis that a missense DCLRE1C variant was tied to TCR beta V- and J-gene trimming.

This cohort consisted of healthy bone marrow donors. The chain recombines TRBV6-6 with TRBJ1-1; 8 bases fit TRBD1. Sequencing input: PBMCs. The source of this sequence is a human donor in good health. CDR3 loop: CASSQGQGVAEAFF. The CDR3 DNA reads TGTGCCAGCAGTCAAGGACAGGGAGTCGCTGAAGCTTTCTTT.